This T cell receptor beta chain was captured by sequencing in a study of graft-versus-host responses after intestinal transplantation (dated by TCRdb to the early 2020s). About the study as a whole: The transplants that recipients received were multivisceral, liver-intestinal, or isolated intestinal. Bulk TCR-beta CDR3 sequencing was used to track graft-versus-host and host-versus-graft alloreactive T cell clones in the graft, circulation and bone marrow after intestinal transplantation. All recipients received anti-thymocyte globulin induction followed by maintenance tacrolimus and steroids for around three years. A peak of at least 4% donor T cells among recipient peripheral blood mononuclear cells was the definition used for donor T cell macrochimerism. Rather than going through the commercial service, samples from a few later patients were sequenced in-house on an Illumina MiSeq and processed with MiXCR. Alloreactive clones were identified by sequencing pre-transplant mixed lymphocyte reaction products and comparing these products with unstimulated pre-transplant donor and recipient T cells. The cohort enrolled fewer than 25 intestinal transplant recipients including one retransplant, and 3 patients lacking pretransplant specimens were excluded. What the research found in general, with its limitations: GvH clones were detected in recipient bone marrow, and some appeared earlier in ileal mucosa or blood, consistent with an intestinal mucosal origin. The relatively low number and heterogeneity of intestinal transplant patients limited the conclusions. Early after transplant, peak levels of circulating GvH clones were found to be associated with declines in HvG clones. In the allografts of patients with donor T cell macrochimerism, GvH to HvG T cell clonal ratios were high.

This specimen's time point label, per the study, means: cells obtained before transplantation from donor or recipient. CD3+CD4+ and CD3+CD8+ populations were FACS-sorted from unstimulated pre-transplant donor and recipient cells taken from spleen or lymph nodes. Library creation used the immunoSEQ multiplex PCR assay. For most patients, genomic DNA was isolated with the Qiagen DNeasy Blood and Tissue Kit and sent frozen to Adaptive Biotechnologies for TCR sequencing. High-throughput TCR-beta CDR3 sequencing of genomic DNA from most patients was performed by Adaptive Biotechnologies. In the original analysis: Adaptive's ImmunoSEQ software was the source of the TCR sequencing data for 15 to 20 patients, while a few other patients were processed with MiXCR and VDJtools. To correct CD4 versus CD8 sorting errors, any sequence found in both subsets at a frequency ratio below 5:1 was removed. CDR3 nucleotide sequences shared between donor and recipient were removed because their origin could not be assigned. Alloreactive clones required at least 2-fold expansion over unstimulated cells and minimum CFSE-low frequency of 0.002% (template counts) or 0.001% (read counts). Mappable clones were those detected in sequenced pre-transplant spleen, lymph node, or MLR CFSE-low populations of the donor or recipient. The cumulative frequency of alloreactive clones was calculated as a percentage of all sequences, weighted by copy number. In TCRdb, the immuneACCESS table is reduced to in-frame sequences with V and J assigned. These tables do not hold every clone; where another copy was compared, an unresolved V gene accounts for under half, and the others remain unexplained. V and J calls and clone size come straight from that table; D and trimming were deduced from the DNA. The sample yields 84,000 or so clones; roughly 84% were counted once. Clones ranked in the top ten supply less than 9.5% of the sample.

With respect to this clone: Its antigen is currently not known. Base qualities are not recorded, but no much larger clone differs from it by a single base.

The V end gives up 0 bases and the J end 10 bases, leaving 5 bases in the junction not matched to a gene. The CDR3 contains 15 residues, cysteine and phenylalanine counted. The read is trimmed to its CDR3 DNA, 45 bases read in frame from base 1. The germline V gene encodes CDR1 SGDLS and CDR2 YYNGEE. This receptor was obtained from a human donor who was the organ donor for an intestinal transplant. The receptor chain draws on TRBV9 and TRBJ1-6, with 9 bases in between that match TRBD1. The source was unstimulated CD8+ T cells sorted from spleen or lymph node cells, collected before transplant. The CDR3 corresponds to CASSVGGTGTSPLHF. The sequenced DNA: TGTGCCAGCAGCGTAGGGGGGACAGGGACCTCACCCCTCCACTTT.